This TCR beta chain was sequenced in a study of human T cells and chemical hapten exposure. About the research overall: Yields of TCR per sample differed, chiefly owing to small differences in pooled library volume.

This clonotype has a count of ten or more. Antigen: not known. Researchers extracted total RNA from unfractionated whole blood. Study observations and caveats: TCRs at a frequency above 1 in 1000 stayed unchanged with DPC sensitization.

The CDR3 is made up of 15 amino acids. V lost 5 bases to trimming and J lost 4 bases, with 17 bases between them. TCRdb re-called the 5' RACE reads through MiXCR, storing one row per CDR3 protein. The profile shows some 150,000 distinct CDR3 sequences, around 4% of them singletons. The TCR comes from a female donor in good health. The genes are TRBV12-3 or TRBV12-4 and TRBJ1-1; TRBD1 might be the D (6 bases). This CDR3 reads CASSQMTGFGTEAFF. The CDR3 DNA reads TGTGCCAGCAGTCAAATGACAGGTTTTGGCACTGAAGCTTTCTTT.